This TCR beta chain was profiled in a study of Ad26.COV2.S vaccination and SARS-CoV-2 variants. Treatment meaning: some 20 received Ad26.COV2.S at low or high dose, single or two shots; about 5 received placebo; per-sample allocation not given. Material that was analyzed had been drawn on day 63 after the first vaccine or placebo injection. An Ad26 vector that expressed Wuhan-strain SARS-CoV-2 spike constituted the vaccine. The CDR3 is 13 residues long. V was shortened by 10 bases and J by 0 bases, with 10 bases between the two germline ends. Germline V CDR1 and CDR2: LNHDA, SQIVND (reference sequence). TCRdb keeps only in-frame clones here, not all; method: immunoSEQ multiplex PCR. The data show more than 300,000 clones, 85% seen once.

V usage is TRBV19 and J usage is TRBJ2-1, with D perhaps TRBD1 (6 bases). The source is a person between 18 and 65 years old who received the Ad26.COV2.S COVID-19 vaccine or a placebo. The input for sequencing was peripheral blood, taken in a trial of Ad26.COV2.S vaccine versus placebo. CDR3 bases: TGTGCCACTCGGACAGTCTCCTACAATGAGCAGTTCTTC. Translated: CATRTVSYNEQFF.